This passage covers 15 T cell receptor beta chains from one sample sequenced in a study of blood T cell repertoires in COVID-19. Produced via immunoSEQ multiplex PCR; TCRdb's table is partial and in-frame only. The sample lists 110,000 to 150,000 clones, around 76% seen once, with around 14% in the top ten. Sample: peripheral blood. The receptors come from a man older than 75 with acute or convalescent COVID-19.

The chain's CDR3 is CASSLGQGARETQYF. The CDR3 DNA is TGTGCCAGCAGCTTGGGGCAGGGGGCGCGGGAGACCCAGTACTTC. The V gene is TRBV5-4, the J gene TRBJ2-5; TRBD1 matches at 8 bases. The CDR3 is made up of 15 amino acids. Trimming at V came to 0 bases and at J to 5 bases, leaving 6 bases not matched to a gene. The germline CDR1 and CDR2 sequences are SGHNT and YYREEE (reference sequence).

V and J are TRBV9 and TRBJ2-2, with 8 nucleotides matching TRBD1. CDR1 and CDR2 from the germline V gene are SGDLS and YYNGEE. CDR3 length: 16 amino acids. V lost 1 base and J lost 5; bases outside the gene matches: 7. CDR3 amino acids: CASSVTDRAGTGELFF. CDR3 DNA sequence: TGTGCCAGCAGCGTAACGGACAGGGCGGGAACCGGGGAGCTGTTTTTT.

The rearrangement links TRBV28 to TRBJ2-7, with D tentatively TRBD1 (6 bases). Trimming removed 7 bases from V and 3 bases from J, with 10 bases in between. The CDR3 sequence is 12 residues long. CDR1 is MDHEN and CDR2 is SYDVKM in the germline V gene. For the CDR3, the DNA is TGTGCCAGCACCCGGGACATCTACGAGCAGTACTTC. Its translation is CASTRDIYEQYF.

The V and J genes are TRBV3-1 (or the pseudogene TRBV3-2) and TRBJ1-1; no clear D gene. The CDR3 has 15 amino acids. Germline CDR1 and CDR2: LGHDT and YNNKEL (reference sequence). The germline V and J ends were trimmed by 4 bases and 1 base, with 13 bases remaining between them. The CDR3 sequence is CASSPSQNSNTEAFF. The CDR3 DNA sequence: TGTGCCAGCAGCCCCTCACAGAATTCGAACACTGAAGCTTTCTTT.

V usage is TRBV6-2 or TRBV6-3 and J usage is TRBJ2-3; 7 positions agree with TRBD1. Trimming at V came to 4 bases and at J to 2 bases, leaving 12 bases not matched to a gene. The germline gives CDR1 MNHEY, CDR2 SVGEGT. The CDR3 loop spans 17 amino acids. The CDR3 region has the DNA TGTGCCAGCAGTTCCCGGGTGAGGGGGCAATTCACAGATACGCAGTATTTT. Translated, it gives CASSSRVRGQFTDTQYF.

This chain uses TRBV28 with TRBJ1-6; 7 nucleotides line up with TRBD1. The V segment lost 4 bases and the J segment 7 bases; nucleotides outside the gene matches: 10. Looked up from germline, CDR1 is MDHEN and CDR2 is SYDVKM. This CDR3 spans 16 amino acids. The CDR3 DNA sequence: TGTGCCAGCAGTTCAACAGGGGACAGCAAGAATTCACCCCTCCACTTT. This codes for CASSSTGDSKNSPLHF.

The rearrangement links TRBV19 to TRBJ1-2; D not certain. V gave up 5 bases and J gave up 5 bases, with 18 bases separating them. This CDR3 has 15 amino acids. Per germline, CDR1 LNHDA and CDR2 SQIVND (reference sequence). CDR3 DNA: TGTGCCAGTAGTCCGCGATTCGCCGCGGGGTATGGCTACACCTTC. Translating it yields CASSPRFAAGYGYTF. Full variable domain (outside the CDR3, taken from reference TRBV19 and TRBJ1-2): DGGITQSPKYLFRKEGQNVTLSCEQNLNHDAMYWYRQDPGQGLRLIYYSQIVNDFQKGDIAEGYSVSREKKESFPLTVTSAQKNPTAFYLCASSPRFAAGYGYTFGSGTRLTVV.

V usage is TRBV2 and J usage is TRBJ1-5; TRBD1 aligns across 11 bases. Germline loops: CDR1 SNHLY, CDR2 FYNNEI. The CDR3 runs to 14 residues. After removal of 6 bases from V and 7 bases from J, the junction contained 5 bases not matched to a gene. The CDR3 bases are TGTGCCAGCAGGGGGACAGGGGGTAAACAGCCCCAGCATTTT. Residues: CASRGTGGKQPQHF. The full variable domain, completed using reference TRBV2 and TRBJ1-5, is EPEVTQTPSHQVTQMGQEVILRCVPISNHLYFYWYRQILGQKVEFLVSFYNNEISEKSEIFDDQFSVERPDGSNFTLKIRSTKLEDSAMYFCASRGTGGKQPQHFGDGTRLSIL.

The rearrangement uses TRBV10-3 and TRBJ2-5; unclear D gene. CDR3 length equals 14 residues. V was pared by 0 bases and J by 0 bases, with 5 bases between. CDR1 ENHRY and CDR2 SYGVKD come from the germline V gene. The CDR3 protein is CAISESADQETQYF. CDR3 coding DNA: TGTGCCATCAGTGAGTCGGCGGACCAAGAGACCCAGTACTTC.

The chain couples TRBV7-2 to TRBJ2-1, with TRBD1 identical over 8 bases. Germline loops: CDR1 SGHTA, CDR2 FQGNSA. The CDR3 contains 15 residues. V lost 5 bases and J lost 2; bases outside the gene matches: 5. The CDR3 nucleotides read TGTGCCAGCAGCCGCGACAGGGGCGCCTACAATGAGCAGTTCTTC. This codes for CASSRDRGAYNEQFF.

V usage is TRBV6-5 and J usage is TRBJ1-3; D may be TRBD1 (6 bases). Germline CDR1 is MNHEY and CDR2 is SVGAGI. The CDR3 runs 15 residues. The germline V and J ends were trimmed by 5 bases and 6 bases, with 17 bases remaining between them. CDR3 amino acids: CASSQTGQMENTIYF. DNA for the CDR3: TGTGCCAGCAGTCAAACCGGACAGATGGAAAACACCATATATTTT.

This clone was observed at least ten times. The chain couples TRBV5-1 to TRBJ2-2; 8 nucleotides align to TRBD1. The CDR3 has 15 residues. V was clipped by 4 bases and J by 6 bases; unmatched bases: 8. The germline V gene encodes CDR1 SGHRS and CDR2 YFSETQ. CDR3 amino acids: CASSRTGMSAGELFF. The CDR3 DNA is TGCGCCAGCAGCCGGACAGGGATGAGCGCCGGGGAGCTGTTTTTT.

The chain links TRBV5-5 to TRBJ2-2; TRBD1 agrees at 7 bases. The length of the CDR3 is 17 residues. From germline, CDR1 is SGHKS and CDR2 YYEKEE (reference sequence). With 4 bases clipped from V and 6 bases from J, the junction kept 15 bases outside the gene matches. In nucleotides, the CDR3 is TGTGCCAGCAGCACTTATTCCCACCCAGGGGGTTCCGGGGAGCTGTTTTTT. Amino acid sequence: CASSTYSHPGGSGELFF.

The chain has TRBV3-1 (or the pseudogene TRBV3-2) and TRBJ1-3, with 9 positions matching TRBD1. The germline gives CDR1 LGHDT, CDR2 YNNKEL (reference sequence). The V segment lost 1 base and the J segment 0 bases; nucleotides outside the gene matches: 13. The CDR3 covers 20 residues. The CDR3 DNA is TGTGCCAGCAGCCAAGGAGTGACAGGGGGAACCCTCCGCTCTGGAAACACCATATATTTT. The encoded protein is CASSQGVTGGTLRSGNTIYF.

V usage is TRBV7-2 and J usage is TRBJ1-4; 11 bases fit TRBD1. There are 17 residues in the CDR3. Unmatched junction bases numbered 9, after V lost 2 bases and J lost 7 bases. CDR1 SGHTA and CDR2 FQGNSA come from the germline V gene. The CDR3 nucleotides read TGTGCCAGCAGCTTAACCCCGCAAGGGACAGGGGGTGAAAAACTGTTTTTT. Protein product: CASSLTPQGTGGEKLFF. Complete variable domain (other parts from reference TRBV7-2 and TRBJ1-4): GAGVSQSPSNKVTEKGKDVELRCDPISGHTALYWYRQSLGQGLEFLIYFQGNSAPDKSGLPSDRFSAERTGGSVSTLTIQRTQQEDSAVYLCASSLTPQGTGGEKLFFGSGTQLSVL.